One sample yielded the 17 T cell receptor beta chains listed below, sequenced in a study of control samples from healthy donors and cancer patients. Repertoires were generated with immunoSEQ multiplex PCR, while TCRdb's copy carries only in-frame clones and drops some. The sample consists of some 150,000 clones, 85% to 95% of them appearing once. Sample: blood. Receptors were obtained from a man in his forties or fifties in good health.

J is TRBJ2-7 and V is TRBV28, with TRBD1 matching 10 bases. The trim removed 8 bases at V and 5 bases at J, leaving 12 bases unmatched. The germline CDR1 and CDR2 sequences are MDHEN and SYDVKM. The CDR3 extends over 15 amino acids. CDR3: CASSRPTGGVDEQYF. The CDR3 nucleotides are TGTGCCAGCTCGCGACCGACAGGGGGCGTCGACGAGCAGTACTTC. Drawing the rest from reference TRBV28 and TRBJ2-7, the complete variable domain is DVKVTQSSRYLVKRTGEKVFLECVQDMDHENMFWYRQDPGLGLRLIYFSYDVKMKEKGDIPEGYSVSREKKERFSLILESASTNQTSMYLCASSRPTGGVDEQYFGPGTRLTVT.

The V gene is TRBV4-1, the J gene TRBJ1-4; D is unresolved. This CDR3 is 13 amino acids long. With 1 base removed from V and 8 bases from J, the gap between germline ends came to 8 bases. CDR1 and CDR2 (germline): MGHRA, YSYEKL. The CDR3 protein is CASSQAPSEKLFF. CDR3 bases: TGCGCCAGCAGCCAAGCTCCTTCCGAAAAACTGTTTTTT.

The chain uses TRBV9 and TRBJ2-7, with TRBD1 identical over 8 bases. There are 15 residues in the CDR3. Trimming cost V 4 bases and J 3 bases; bases outside gene matches: 9. Germline V gives CDR1 SGDLS, CDR2 YYNGEE. CDR3 loop: CASSPSQQGGYEQYF. CDR3 nucleotides: TGTGCCAGCAGCCCAAGCCAACAGGGGGGCTACGAGCAGTACTTC.

V gene TRBV11-2 combines with J gene TRBJ2-1; D remains unclear. CDR1 and CDR2 (germline): SGHAT, FQNNGV. Between the trimmed V and J ends, which lost 2 bases and 3 bases, there was a span of 5 bases. The CDR3 covers 13 residues. The CDR3 region has the DNA TGTGCCAGCAGCTTACCGAACTACAATGAGCAGTTCTTC. Encoded protein: CASSLPNYNEQFF. Filled out from reference TRBV11-2 and TRBJ2-1, the complete variable domain reads EAGVAQSPRYKIIEKRQSVAFWCNPISGHATLYWYQQILGQGPKLLIQFQNNGVVDDSQLPKDRFSAERLKGVDSTLKIQPAKLEDSAVYLCASSLPNYNEQFFGPGTRLTVL.

The V call is TRBV7-3, the J call TRBJ2-1; D remains ambiguous. V lost 0 bases and J 9 bases, leaving 9 bases between the germline ends. CDR3 length equals 13 residues. Germline-derived CDR1 and CDR2 are SGHTA and FQGTGA. CDR3 bases: TGTGCCAGCAGCTTAACTATTACCTCTGAGCAGTTCTTC. Translation: CASSLTITSEQFF.

This sequence joins TRBV11-2 and TRBJ1-5, with D possibly matching TRBD1 (6 bases). Germline values: CDR1 SGHAT, CDR2 FQNNGV. The CDR3 extends over 15 amino acids. Trimming stripped 2 bases from V and 6 bases from J, with 14 bases between. CDR3 amino acids: CASSLSDGGTQPQHF. The CDR3 coding sequence is TGTGCCAGCAGCTTATCCGACGGGGGCACTCAGCCCCAGCATTTT. Filled out from reference TRBV11-2 and TRBJ1-5, the complete variable domain reads EAGVAQSPRYKIIEKRQSVAFWCNPISGHATLYWYQQILGQGPKLLIQFQNNGVVDDSQLPKDRFSAERLKGVDSTLKIQPAKLEDSAVYLCASSLSDGGTQPQHFGDGTRLSIL.

The V gene is TRBV30, the J gene TRBJ1-1; TRBD1 matches 8 bases. The germline gives CDR1 GTSNPN, CDR2 SVGIG (reference sequence). The CDR3 is 15 amino acids. The trim removed 4 bases at V and 2 bases at J, leaving 9 bases unmatched. CDR3 in DNA: TGTGCCTGGAACCACTTGGACAGGGTAAACACTGAAGCTTTCTTT. It translates to CAWNHLDRVNTEAFF.

The chain combines TRBV7-8 with TRBJ2-7, with D possibly called TRBD1 or TRBD2 (6 bases each). Germline V gene lookup returns CDR1 SGHVS and CDR2 FQNEAQ. This CDR3 is 16 amino acids long. The ends were cut back, 7 bases at V and 4 bases at J, with 23 bases in the middle. The DNA of the CDR3 is TGTGCCAGCACCGCGGCGGGATGGGGGGCTAGATACGAGCAGTACTTC. This encodes CASTAAGWGARYEQYF.

This chain joins TRBV4-3 and TRBJ1-2; D remains ambiguous. The V gene lost 0 bases and the J gene lost 4 bases, with 18 bases spanning the gap. The length of the CDR3 is 17 residues. Germline CDR1 and CDR2: LGHNA and YSLEER. The DNA of the CDR3 is TGCGCCAGCAGCCAAGATCTTTTAGGGCAGAACCTCTATGGCTACACCTTC. This encodes CASSQDLLGQNLYGYTF.

V gene TRBV7-9 combines with J gene TRBJ1-1; D gene ambiguous. V was shortened by 0 bases and J by 3 bases, with 11 bases between the two germline ends. Per the germline V gene, CDR1 is SEHNR and CDR2 is FQNEAQ (reference sequence). The CDR3 is made up of 15 amino acids. The CDR3 here is CASSLANSQDTEAFF. The DNA for the CDR3 is TGTGCCAGCAGCTTAGCGAATAGCCAGGACACTGAAGCTTTCTTT.

The chain carries TRBV30 and TRBJ1-2; perhaps TRBD1 as D (6 bases). Trimming shortened V by 4 bases and J by 4 bases, and 19 bases separated the two germline ends. Per germline, CDR1 GTSNPN and CDR2 SVGIG (reference sequence). This CDR3 has 15 amino acids. CDR3 residues: CAWTAAGQGSYGYTF. In DNA, the CDR3 is TGTGCCTGGACCGCGGCGGGGCAGGGGAGCTATGGCTACACCTTC.

This clone has a handful of counts. The chain employs TRBV7-2 and TRBJ1-5; D remains ambiguous. The V gene's germline CDR1 is SGHTA and CDR2 FQGNSA. This CDR3 comprises 15 residues. The V end was cut by 2 bases, the J end by 5 bases, with 13 bases between. The CDR3 loop is CASSLTPDRDQPQHF. The DNA of the CDR3 is TGTGCCAGCAGCTTAACTCCGGACCGGGATCAGCCCCAGCATTTT.

The rearrangement joins TRBV18 to TRBJ1-3; no clear D. This CDR3 has 12 amino acids. Germline CDR1 is KGHSH and CDR2 is LQKENI. The germline V and J ends were trimmed by 3 bases and 7 bases, with 7 bases remaining between them. The CDR3 coding sequence is TGTGCCAGCTCACCGAGCCGGAACACCATATATTTT. Translated: CASSPSRNTIYF.

The chain combines TRBV9 with TRBJ2-7; 7 positions match TRBD2. Per the germline V gene, CDR1 is SGDLS and CDR2 is YYNGEE. V lost 4 bases and J lost 2; bases outside the gene matches: 3. The CDR3 consists of 13 residues. Written as DNA, the CDR3 is TGTGCCAGCAGCAGCGGGACCACCTACGAGCAGTACTTC. Translating it yields CASSSGTTYEQYF.

The CDR3 loop reads CASADPTVSAQETQYF. Written as DNA, the CDR3 is TGTGCCAGCGCCGACCCCACCGTATCGGCCCAAGAGACCCAGTACTTC. The chain employs TRBV3-1 (or the pseudogene TRBV3-2) and TRBJ2-5; D uncertain. V lost 8 bases and J 1 base, leaving 20 bases between the germline ends. The germline V gene encodes CDR1 LGHDT and CDR2 YNNKEL (reference sequence). The CDR3 is made up of 16 amino acids.

The chain has TRBV4-1 and TRBJ2-2, with D perhaps matching TRBD2 (6 bases). The CDR3 has 14 residues. CDR1 and CDR2 from the germline V gene are MGHRA and YSYEKL. Trimming took off 0 bases at V and 8 bases at J, with 10 bases between the two ends. CDR3 DNA: TGCGCCAGCAGCCAAGATCGGGGGTGGGGGGAGCTGTTTTTT. Translation: CASSQDRGWGELFF.

J is TRBJ1-1 and V is TRBV7-9, with D maybe TRBD1 (5 bases). V was pared by 4 bases and J by 3 bases, with 9 bases between. Per the germline V gene, CDR1 is SEHNR and CDR2 is FQNEAQ (reference sequence). CDR3 size: 13 residues. In DNA, the CDR3 is TGTGCCAGCAGCTACTTGGGGGACACTGAAGCTTTCTTT. Residues: CASSYLGDTEAFF.